What follows are 4 T cell receptor beta chains derived from one specimen sequenced in a study of blood T cell repertoires in COVID-19. Assay used: immunoSEQ multiplex PCR; TCRdb lists only in-frame clones, some missing. The profile covers tens of thousands of clones, with 87% appearing a single time and approximately 4.3% taken by the ten largest. The material sequenced was peripheral blood. These receptors all stem from a human donor in a cohort sampled during active COVID-19.

The chain couples TRBV7-9 to TRBJ2-6; D is ambiguous. The V end was cut by 4 bases, the J end by 2 bases, with 9 bases between. Germline V lookup: CDR1 SEHNR, CDR2 FQNEAQ (reference sequence). The CDR3 covers 15 residues. CDR3 coding DNA: TGTGCCAGCAGCTCAGAAATCGCTGGGGCCAACGTCCTGACTTTC. It yields the protein CASSSEIAGANVLTF.

V and J are TRBV27 and TRBJ2-1; D is undetermined. The germline gives CDR1 MNHEY, CDR2 SMNVEV (reference sequence). The length of the CDR3 is 14 residues. Trimming took 5 bases from V and 1 from J, leaving 9 bases between them. CDR3: CASSPFRSYNEQFF. The DNA of the CDR3 is TGTGCCAGCAGTCCCTTCAGATCCTACAATGAGCAGTTCTTC.

The gene calls are TRBV7-9 and TRBJ2-7, with D possibly matching TRBD1 (5 bases). Between the trimmed V and J ends, which lost 2 bases and 6 bases, there was a span of 14 bases. This CDR3 region has 14 residues. CDR1 and CDR2 (germline): SEHNR, FQNEAQ (reference sequence). The DNA for the CDR3 is TGTGCCAGCAGCTTACTGACAACAGGTATCGAGCAGTACTTC. It is translated as CASSLLTTGIEQYF.

This clone was found a few times. The chain has TRBV24-1 and TRBJ2-3, with 7 bases that match TRBD1. CDR3 length: 15 amino acids. J lost 1 base, V lost 4 bases, and 4 bases had no gene match. Germline V CDR1 and CDR2: KGHDR, SFDVKD. The CDR3 region is CATSDPDRGTDTQYF. For the CDR3, the DNA is TGTGCCACCAGTGACCCCGACAGGGGCACAGATACGCAGTATTTT.